The rows below give T cell receptor beta chains drawn from one sample of a study of T cell changes during pregnancy in multiple sclerosis. Here immunoSEQ multiplex PCR was the method, and the copy in TCRdb shows in-frame clones only, minus some. The sample gives tens of thousands of clones, about nine tenths of which show up once; around 2.1% is in the top ten. The sequences come from peripheral blood, collected in the first trimester of pregnancy. These receptors originate from a female donor in good health, enrolled as a control in a pregnancy study. CDR3s include the opening cysteine and the closing phenylalanine or tryptophan. A D gene is named only where the DNA matches it firmly. Clone size is given for some rows only: seen once, a few or many times, or a class if the clone is expanded.

j_call: TRBJ2-7; d_call: TRBD1; clone_size: NA; v_call: TRBV6-6; cdr3_nt: TGTGCCAGCAGCCGAGGGACAGGGAGTTACGAGCAGTACTTC; cdr3_aa: CASSRGTGSYEQYF
j_call: TRBJ2-7; d_call: NA; clone_size: NA; v_call: TRBV12-1; cdr3_nt: TGTGCCAGCAGCTTTTTCGTGGTTGTCGGGGTCGAGGATAAGCTGGGCTGGTACTTC; cdr3_aa: CASSFFVVVGVEDKLGWYF
j_call: TRBJ1-2; d_call: TRBD1; clone_size: NA; v_call: TRBV5-7; cdr3_nt: TGTGCCAGCCGCAAGTCAGAGGGCAGGGGGTGGTATGGCTACACCTTC; cdr3_aa: CASRKSEGRGWYGYTF
j_call: TRBJ2-1; d_call: NA; clone_size: NA; v_call: TRBV18; cdr3_nt: TGTGCCAGCTCCTCGCCGGAGAAGGACTACAATGAGCAGTTCTTC; cdr3_aa: CASSSPEKDYNEQFF
j_call: TRBJ2-3; d_call: NA; clone_size: NA; v_call: TRBV28; cdr3_nt: TGTGCCAGCAGTTCTCCCCGCACCGGGGGAGATACGCAGTATTTT; cdr3_aa: CASSSPRTGGDTQYF
j_call: TRBJ1-2; d_call: NA; clone_size: NA; v_call: TRBV6-1; cdr3_nt: TGTGCCAGCAGTGAGCCGTCGGACAGCACTAACTATGGCTACACCTTC; cdr3_aa: CASSEPSDSTNYGYTF
j_call: TRBJ1-2; d_call: NA; clone_size: NA; v_call: TRBV20-1; cdr3_nt: TGCAGTGCTACATCCGGCGGGGGCTACACCTTC; cdr3_aa: CSATSGGGYTF
j_call: TRBJ1-3; d_call: NA; clone_size: once; v_call: TRBV19; cdr3_nt: TGTGCCAGTAGTACACAGGCCTACTCTGGAAACACCATATATTTT; cdr3_aa: CASSTQAYSGNTIYF
j_call: TRBJ2-3; d_call: NA; clone_size: NA; v_call: TRBV5-1; cdr3_nt: TGCGCCAGCAGCTGGGGATTAGGGGGGGGCACAGATACGCAGTATTTT; cdr3_aa: CASSWGLGGGTDTQYF
j_call: TRBJ2-5; d_call: TRBD1; clone_size: NA; v_call: TRBV29-1; cdr3_nt: TGCAGCGTTGAAAGACAGGGGGAGACCCAGTACTTC; cdr3_aa: CSVERQGETQYF
j_call: TRBJ1-5; d_call: TRBD1; clone_size: NA; v_call: TRBV28; cdr3_nt: TGTGCCAGCAGCCGCGACAGGGGCATTCAGCCCCAGCATTTT; cdr3_aa: CASSRDRGIQPQHF
j_call: TRBJ2-7; d_call: NA; clone_size: NA; v_call: TRBV15; cdr3_nt: TGTGCCACCAGCAGTGGGGCAGGGGACACCTACGAGCAGTACTTC; cdr3_aa: CATSSGAGDTYEQYF
j_call: TRBJ2-1; d_call: TRBD2; clone_size: NA; v_call: TRBV7-6; cdr3_nt: TGTGCCAGCAGCTTAAACGTAGCGGGGGGGCCAGATGAGCAGTTCTTC; cdr3_aa: CASSLNVAGGPDEQFF
j_call: TRBJ2-5; d_call: TRBD2; clone_size: NA; v_call: TRBV6-1; cdr3_nt: TGTGCCAGCAGTGAACTAGCGGGGGGACCCCAAGAGACCCAGTACTTC; cdr3_aa: CASSELAGGPQETQYF
j_call: TRBJ2-5; d_call: NA; clone_size: NA; v_call: TRBV6-1; cdr3_nt: TGTGCCAGCAGCTCAACCGGGACTCCCGCAGAGACCCAGTACTTC; cdr3_aa: CASSSTGTPAETQYF